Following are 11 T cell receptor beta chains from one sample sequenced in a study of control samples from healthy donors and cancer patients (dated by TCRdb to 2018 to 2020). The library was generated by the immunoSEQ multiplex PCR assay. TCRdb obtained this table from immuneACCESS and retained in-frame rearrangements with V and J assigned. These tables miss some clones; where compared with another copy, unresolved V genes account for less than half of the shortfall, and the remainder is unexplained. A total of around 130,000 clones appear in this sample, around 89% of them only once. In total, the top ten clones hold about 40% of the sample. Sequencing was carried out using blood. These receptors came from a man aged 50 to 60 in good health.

CDR3 residues: CATSRDKTGGHQPQHF. Written as DNA, the CDR3 is TGTGCCACCAGCAGAGATAAAACAGGGGGCCATCAGCCCCAGCATTTT. The chain has TRBV15 and TRBJ1-5, with 9 bases that match TRBD1. With V trimmed by 0 bases and J by 5 bases, 5 bases remained unmatched. The CDR3 spans 16 residues. Germline CDR1 reads LNHNV; CDR2 reads YYDKDF (reference sequence).

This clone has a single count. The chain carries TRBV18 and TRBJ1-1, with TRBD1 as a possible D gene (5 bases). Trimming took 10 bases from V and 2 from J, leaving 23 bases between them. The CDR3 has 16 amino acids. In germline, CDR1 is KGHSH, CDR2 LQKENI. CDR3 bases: TGTGCCACCTCCCAAAGCAGGGACGTATCAAACACTGAAGCTTTCTTT. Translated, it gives CATSQSRDVSNTEAFF.

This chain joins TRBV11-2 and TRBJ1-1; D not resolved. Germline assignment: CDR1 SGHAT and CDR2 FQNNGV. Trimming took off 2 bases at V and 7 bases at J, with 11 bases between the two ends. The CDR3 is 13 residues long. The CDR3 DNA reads TGTGCCAGCAGCTTACCTGAACGCTATGAAGCTTTCTTT. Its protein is CASSLPERYEAFF.

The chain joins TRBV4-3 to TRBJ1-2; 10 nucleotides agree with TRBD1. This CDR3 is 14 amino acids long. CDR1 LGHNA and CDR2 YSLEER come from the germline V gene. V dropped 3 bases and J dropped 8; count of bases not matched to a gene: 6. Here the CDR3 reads CASSQDRGVGGYTF. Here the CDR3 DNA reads TGCGCCAGCAGCCAGGACAGGGGGGTGGGAGGCTACACCTTC.

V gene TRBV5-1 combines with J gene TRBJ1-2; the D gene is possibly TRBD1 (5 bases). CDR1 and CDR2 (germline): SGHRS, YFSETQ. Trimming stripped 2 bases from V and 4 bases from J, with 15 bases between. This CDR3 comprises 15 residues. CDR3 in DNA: TGCGCCAGCAGCTTCGGCGGGGGTGAGGGCTATGGCTACACCTTC. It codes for CASSFGGGEGYGYTF.

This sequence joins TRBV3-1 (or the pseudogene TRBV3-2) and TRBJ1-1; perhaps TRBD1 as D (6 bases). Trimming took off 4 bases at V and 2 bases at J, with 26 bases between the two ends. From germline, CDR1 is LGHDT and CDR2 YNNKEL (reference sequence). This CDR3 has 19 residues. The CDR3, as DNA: TGTGCCAGCAGCCGAGCCCCCACAGGGACCTACTATACCAACACTGAAGCTTTCTTT. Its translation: CASSRAPTGTYYTNTEAFF.

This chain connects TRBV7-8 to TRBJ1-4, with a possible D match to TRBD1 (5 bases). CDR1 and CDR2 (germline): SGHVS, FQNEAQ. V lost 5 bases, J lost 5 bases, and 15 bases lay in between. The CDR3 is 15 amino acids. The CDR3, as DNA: TGTGCCAGCAGCGCCCGGAGGGGATTAAATGAAAAACTGTTTTTT. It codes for CASSARRGLNEKLFF.

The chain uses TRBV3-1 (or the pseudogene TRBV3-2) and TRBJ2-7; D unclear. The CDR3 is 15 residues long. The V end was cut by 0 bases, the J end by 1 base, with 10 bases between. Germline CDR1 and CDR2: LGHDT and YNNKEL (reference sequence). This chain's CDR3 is CASSQDVFLSYEQYF. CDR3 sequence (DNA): TGTGCCAGCAGCCAAGATGTCTTCCTTTCCTACGAGCAGTACTTC.

The CDR3 region is CASSIIGTEAFF. In nucleotides, the CDR3 is TGTGCCAGTAGTATAATAGGGACTGAAGCTTTCTTT. The chain joins TRBV19 to TRBJ1-1, with D hard to call. V shed 2 bases and J shed 5 bases, with 6 bases lying between them. Germline values: CDR1 LNHDA, CDR2 SQIVND (reference sequence). CDR3 length: 12 residues.

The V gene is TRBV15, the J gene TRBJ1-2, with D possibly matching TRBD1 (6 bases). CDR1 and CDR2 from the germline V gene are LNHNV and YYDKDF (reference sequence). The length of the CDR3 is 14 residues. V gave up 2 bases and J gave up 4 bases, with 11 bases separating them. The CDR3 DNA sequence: TGTGCCACCAGCAGAACCGGGACAAGCTATGGCTACACCTTC. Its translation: CATSRTGTSYGYTF.

The CDR3 protein is CASSFWGEAFF. CDR3 DNA: TGTGCCAGCAGCTTTTGGGGTGAAGCTTTCTTT. V is TRBV11-2 and J is TRBJ1-1; D gene unclear. Germline CDR1 and CDR2: SGHAT and FQNNGV. CDR3 length: 11 amino acids. V lost 3 bases, J lost 7 bases, and 6 bases lay in between.